A single sample gave rise to the 22 T cell receptor beta chains below, sequenced in a study of vaccination effects on CD4 cells after COVID-19. Sequencing was preceded by expansion of antigen-specific CD4+ T cells with viral peptide pools in the ViraFEST assay. Scientists isolated CD4+ T cells after a roughly 10-day culture period ended. Participants were vaccinated with two doses of either the BNT162b2 or mRNA-1273 vaccine. Repertoires were generated with immunoSEQ multiplex PCR, while TCRdb's copy carries only in-frame clones and drops some. The table has around 67,000 clones, approximately 81% seen once. No cognate antigen is known for these TCRs. Here the sequenced sample was CD4+ T cells from PBMCs cultured with HCoV-229E spike peptides, taken after COVID-19 vaccination. Every receptor here comes from a human donor who received a COVID-19 vaccine.

The V call is TRBV30, the J call TRBJ2-3, with D hard to call. The V gene lost 8 bases and the J gene lost 8 bases, with 23 bases spanning the gap. CDR1 and CDR2 (germline): GTSNPN, SVGIG (reference sequence). This CDR3 spans 14 amino acids. The CDR3 here is CAQDNHQYTGTQYF. For the CDR3, the DNA is TGTGCCCAAGACAACCACCAATACACGGGTACGCAGTATTTT.

The chain joins TRBV18 to TRBJ1-2, with 10 bases matching TRBD1. V was clipped by 3 bases and J by 4 bases; unmatched bases: 8. Germline CDR1 is KGHSH and CDR2 is LQKENI. The CDR3 length is 16 residues. CDR3 sequence (DNA): TGTGCCAGCTCACCGGCCGGGACAGGGGTTGGCTATGGCTACACCTTC. Translated, it gives CASSPAGTGVGYGYTF.

The genes are TRBV24-1 and TRBJ2-3, with D maybe TRBD1 (6 bases). V lost 3 bases and J 0 bases, leaving 12 bases between the germline ends. CDR1 is KGHDR and CDR2 is SFDVKD in the germline V gene. CDR3 length equals 16 residues. CDR3 bases: TGTGCCACCAGTGATCCTCGGACAGCTAGCACAGATACGCAGTATTTT. This gives the protein CATSDPRTASTDTQYF.

The rearrangement links TRBV3-1 (or the pseudogene TRBV3-2) to TRBJ1-4, with 9 bases fitting TRBD1. CDR1 is LGHDT and CDR2 is YNNKEL in the germline V gene (reference sequence). There are 15 residues in the CDR3. The V gene end was trimmed by 5 bases and the J gene end by 6 bases; junction bases not matched to a gene: 7. This CDR3 reads CASSYRGQGDEKLFF. DNA for the CDR3: TGTGCCAGCAGCTACAGGGGACAGGGTGATGAAAAACTGTTTTTT.

The chain combines TRBV5-1 with TRBJ2-1, with 13 bases aligning to TRBD2. V lost 4 bases to trimming and J lost 4 bases; unmatched junction nucleotides: 2. This CDR3 is built from 15 residues. The germline gives CDR1 SGHRS, CDR2 YFSETQ. The DNA of the CDR3 is TGCGCCAGCAGCAGGGGACTAGCGGGATACAATGAGCAGTTCTTC. Its translation is CASSRGLAGYNEQFF.

This chain links TRBV5-1 with TRBJ1-2; TRBD1 matches at 7 bases. Trimming took 2 bases from V and 4 from J; bases not matched to a gene: 5. This CDR3 spans 14 amino acids. Germline V gene sequence: CDR1 SGHRS, CDR2 YFSETQ. DNA for the CDR3: TGCGCCAGCAGCTTCGCTCCAGGGGGCTATGGCTACACCTTC. It codes for CASSFAPGGYGYTF.

This clone came up once. This chain uses TRBV6-5 with TRBJ1-4; a possible D gene is TRBD1 (6 bases). V dropped 0 bases and J dropped 5 bases, with 10 bases sitting between them. The CDR3 runs 15 residues. Per the germline V gene, CDR1 is MNHEY and CDR2 is SVGAGI. Here the CDR3 reads CASSYSQGINEKLFF. CDR3 nucleotides: TGTGCCAGCAGTTACTCGCAGGGGATAAATGAAAAACTGTTTTTT.

This clone was seen only once. The genes are TRBV18 and TRBJ1-4; D not resolved. This CDR3 contains 14 residues. Germline-derived CDR1 and CDR2 are KGHSH and LQKENI. Trimming shortened V by 2 bases and J by 6 bases, and 10 bases separated the two germline ends. The DNA for the CDR3 is TGTGCCAGCTCACCAGTAAACCGGGATGAAAAACTGTTTTTT. Translating it yields CASSPVNRDEKLFF. Full variable domain (outside the CDR3, taken from reference TRBV18 and TRBJ1-4): NAGVMQNPRHLVRRRGQEARLRCSPMKGHSHVYWYRQLPEEGLKFMVYLQKENIIDESGMPKERFSAEFPKEGPSILRIQQVVRGDSAAYFCASSPVNRDEKLFFGSGTQLSVL.

The J gene is TRBJ1-4, the V gene TRBV7-3, with D perhaps matching TRBD1 (5 bases). Germline V gene sequence: CDR1 SGHTA, CDR2 FQGTGA. This CDR3 region has 14 residues. The V gene lost 1 base and the J gene lost 10 bases, with 13 bases spanning the gap. The CDR3 loop is CASSLNGGAGKLFF. CDR3 in DNA: TGTGCCAGCAGCTTAAACGGTGGGGCCGGAAAACTGTTTTTT. The variable domain in full, completed from reference TRBV7-3 and TRBJ1-4, reads GAGVSQTPSNKVTEKGKYVELRCDPISGHTALYWYRQSLGQGPEFLIYFQGTGAADDSGLPNDRFFAVRPEGSVSTLKIQRTERGDSAVYLCASSLNGGAGKLFFGSGTQLSVL.

The genes are TRBV5-1 and TRBJ2-5, with 8 bases fitting TRBD1. The CDR3 totals 14 residues. V trimming: 2 bases; J trimming: 4 bases; junction bases outside the gene matches: 4. The germline V gene encodes CDR1 SGHRS and CDR2 YFSETQ. The CDR3 here is CASSFQGARETQYF. CDR3 bases: TGCGCCAGCAGCTTCCAGGGGGCCCGAGAGACCCAGTACTTC.

This chain links TRBV10-3 with TRBJ1-1, with 7 bases aligning to TRBD1. With V trimmed by 6 bases and J by 4 bases, 14 bases remained unmatched. Per germline, CDR1 ENHRY and CDR2 SYGVKD. This CDR3 has 16 residues. The chain's CDR3 is CAIRAGTVRRGTEAFF. The DNA for the CDR3 is TGTGCCATCAGGGCCGGGACAGTTAGAAGGGGCACTGAAGCTTTCTTT.

The gene calls are TRBV18 and TRBJ2-7; D is unresolved. Germline CDR1 is KGHSH and CDR2 is LQKENI. V was cut by 5 bases and J by 1 base, with 12 bases left in between. The CDR3 is 14 residues long. The CDR3 DNA is TGTGCCAGCTCAGCCAGTCTTGGATCCTACGAGCAGTACGTC. This codes for CASSASLGSYEQYV.

V is TRBV7-2 and J is TRBJ2-7; 9 bases are a match to TRBD1. V was pared by 5 bases and J by 2 bases, with 10 bases of the junction left unmatched. The CDR3 contains 16 residues. Germline V gives CDR1 SGHTA, CDR2 FQGNSA. The CDR3 protein is CASSRTGVEGTYEQYV. CDR3 sequence (DNA): TGTGCCAGCAGCCGGACAGGGGTAGAGGGGACCTACGAGCAGTACGTC.

The chain is built from TRBV7-2 and TRBJ2-6, with D possibly matching TRBD2 (5 bases). CDR3 length: 16 amino acids. CDR1 and CDR2 from the germline V gene are SGHTA and FQGNSA. V was pared by 5 bases and J by 0 bases, with 11 bases between. Here the CDR3 reads CASSHRAGSGANVLTF. In DNA form, the CDR3 reads TGTGCCAGCAGCCATCGGGCGGGCTCTGGGGCCAACGTCCTGACTTTC. The full variable domain, completed using reference TRBV7-2 and TRBJ2-6, is GAGVSQSPSNKVTEKGKDVELRCDPISGHTALYWYRQSLGQGLEFLIYFQGNSAPDKSGLPSDRFSAERTGGSVSTLTIQRTQQEDSAVYLCASSHRAGSGANVLTFGAGSRLTVL.

The chain joins TRBV5-6 to TRBJ2-2; D is perhaps TRBD1 (6 bases). CDR1 is SGHDT, CDR2 YYEEEE, per germline. This CDR3 contains 14 residues. Trimming removed 1 base from V and 8 bases from J, with 12 bases in between. CDR3 DNA sequence: TGTGCCAGCAGCTTGTCCAGGGGCCGGGGGGAGCTGTTTTTT. Its translation is CASSLSRGRGELFF.

The chain joins TRBV29-1 to TRBJ2-3, with D perhaps matching TRBD1 (6 bases). This CDR3 is built from 12 residues. The germline V and J ends were trimmed by 7 bases and 5 bases, with 13 bases remaining between them. In germline, CDR1 is SQVTM, CDR2 ANQGSEA. The CDR3 spells CSGVQGQDTQYF. In DNA, the CDR3 is TGCAGCGGGGTGCAGGGGCAAGATACGCAGTATTTT.

This chain uses TRBV6-2 or TRBV6-3 with TRBJ2-3; 8 bases map to TRBD2. This CDR3 comprises 15 residues. The ends lost 5 bases at V and 0 bases at J; junction bases unmatched: 4. Germline CDR1 reads MNHEY; CDR2 reads SVGEGT. The CDR3 nucleotides are TGTGCCAGCAGTGATAGCGGGACTAGCACAGATACGCAGTATTTT. Residues: CASSDSGTSTDTQYF.

V and J are TRBV6-2 or TRBV6-3 and TRBJ2-1; D ambiguous. CDR3 length equals 17 residues. Trimming took off 0 bases at V and 4 bases at J, with 16 bases between the two ends. CDR1 is MNHEY and CDR2 is SVGEGT in the germline V gene. CDR3 bases: TGTGCCAGCAGTTACTCGATCGCTCGGCTCGTATACAATGAGCAGTTCTTC. It is translated as CASSYSIARLVYNEQFF.

This chain connects TRBV4-2 to TRBJ2-3, with TRBD2 matching over 9 bases. The CDR3 length is 15 residues. Germline lookup yields CDR1 LGHNA and CDR2 YNFKEQ. V was pared by 8 bases and J by 6 bases, with 12 bases of the junction left unmatched. CDR3 region: CASGPSAGGFDTQYF. CDR3 bases: TGTGCCAGCGGTCCTTCAGCGGGGGGCTTTGATACGCAGTATTTT.

This chain uses TRBV6-6 with TRBJ2-1, with TRBD2 matching 10 bases. Germline V gives CDR1 MNHNY, CDR2 SVGAGI (reference sequence). The CDR3 is 16 amino acids. V dropped 6 bases and J dropped 4; count of bases not matched to a gene: 9. CDR3 region: CASSLLAGANYNEQFF. As DNA, the CDR3 is TGTGCCAGCAGCCTCCTAGCGGGGGCTAATTACAATGAGCAGTTCTTC.

The genes are TRBV7-2 and TRBJ2-5, with unresolved D. Germline loops: CDR1 SGHTA, CDR2 FQGNSA. This CDR3 has 15 amino acids. Trimming cost V 0 bases and J 2 bases, with 10 bases left between them. This CDR3 reads CASSLAVDPQETQYF. The CDR3 nucleotides are TGTGCCAGCAGCTTAGCTGTGGACCCTCAAGAGACCCAGTACTTC.

The chain employs TRBV6-5 and TRBJ2-1; 10 nucleotides align to TRBD1. The V and J ends lost 11 bases and 2 bases, in that order; junction bases with no gene match: 9. The CDR3 sequence is 15 residues long. Germline CDR1 and CDR2: MNHEY and SVGAGI. The CDR3, as DNA: TGTGCCTCCGCCCCGGGACAGGGGACCTACAATGAGCAGTTCTTC. Translation gives CASAPGQGTYNEQFF.